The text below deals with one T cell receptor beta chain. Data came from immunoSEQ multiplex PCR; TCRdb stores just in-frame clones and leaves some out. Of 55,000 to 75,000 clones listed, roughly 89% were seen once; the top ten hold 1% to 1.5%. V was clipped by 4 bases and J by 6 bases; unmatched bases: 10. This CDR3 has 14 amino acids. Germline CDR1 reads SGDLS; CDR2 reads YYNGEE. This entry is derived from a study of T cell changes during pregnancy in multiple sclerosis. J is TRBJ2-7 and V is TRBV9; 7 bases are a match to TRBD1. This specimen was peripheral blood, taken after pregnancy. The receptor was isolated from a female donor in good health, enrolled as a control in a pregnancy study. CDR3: CASSPRQGHIEQYF. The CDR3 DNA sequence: TGTGCCAGCAGCCCGCGACAGGGACACATCGAGCAGTACTTC.